The entry below gives a single T cell receptor (beta chain) sequence along with its context. This entry comes from a study of shared clonotypes between healthy human individuals. Terminally differentiated effector memory CD45RA+ cells were excluded from the naive CD8 cells, which were CD45RO-negative and positively selected for CCR7. Assay: immunoSEQ multiplex PCR; the TCRdb copy retains only in-frame clones and omits some. In the table there are millions of clones, about 95% of which are singletons. The sequencing sample was made of naive CD8+ T cells sorted from blood. The receptor comes from a man between 18 and 29 years old in good health.

In nucleotides, the CDR3 is TGTGCCAGTGACCGACCGGGACGAACTTACGAGCAGTACTTC. It encodes CASDRPGRTYEQYF. This chain joins TRBV27 and TRBJ2-7, with D perhaps TRBD1 or TRBD2 (5 bases each). Trimming stripped 9 bases from V and 4 bases from J, with 19 bases between. CDR3 length: 14 residues. The germline V gene has CDR1 MNHEY and CDR2 SMNVEV (reference sequence).